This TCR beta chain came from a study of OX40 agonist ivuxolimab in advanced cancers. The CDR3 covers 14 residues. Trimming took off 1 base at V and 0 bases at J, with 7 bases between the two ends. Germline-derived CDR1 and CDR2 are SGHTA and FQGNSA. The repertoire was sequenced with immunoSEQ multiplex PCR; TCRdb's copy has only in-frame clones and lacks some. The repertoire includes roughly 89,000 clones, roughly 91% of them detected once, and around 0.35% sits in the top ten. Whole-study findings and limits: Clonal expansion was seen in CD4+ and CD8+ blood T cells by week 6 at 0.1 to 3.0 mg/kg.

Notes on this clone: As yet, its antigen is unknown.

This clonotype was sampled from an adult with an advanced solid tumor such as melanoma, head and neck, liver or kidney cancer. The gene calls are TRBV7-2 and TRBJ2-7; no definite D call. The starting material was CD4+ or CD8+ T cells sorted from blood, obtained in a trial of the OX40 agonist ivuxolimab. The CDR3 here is CASSLGARSYEQYF. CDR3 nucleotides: TGTGCCAGCAGCTTAGGGGCACGCTCCTACGAGCAGTACTTC.